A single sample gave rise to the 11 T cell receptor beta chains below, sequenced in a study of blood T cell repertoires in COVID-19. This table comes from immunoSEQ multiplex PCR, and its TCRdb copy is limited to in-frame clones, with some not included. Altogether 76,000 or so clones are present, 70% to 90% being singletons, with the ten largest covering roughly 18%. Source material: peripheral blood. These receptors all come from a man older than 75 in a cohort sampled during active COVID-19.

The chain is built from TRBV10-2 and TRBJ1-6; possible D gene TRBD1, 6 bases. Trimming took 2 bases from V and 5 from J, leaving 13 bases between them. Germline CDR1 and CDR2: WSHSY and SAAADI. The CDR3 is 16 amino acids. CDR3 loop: CASSEPGGQNNSPLHF. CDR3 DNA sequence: TGCGCCAGCAGTGAGCCCGGGGGGCAAAATAATTCACCCCTCCACTTT.

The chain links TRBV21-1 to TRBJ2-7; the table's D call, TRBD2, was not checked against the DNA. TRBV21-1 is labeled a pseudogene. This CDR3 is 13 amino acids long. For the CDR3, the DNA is TGTGCCAGCTCCCGGGTGGCGGGGGCGAGTCAGTACGTC. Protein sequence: CASSRVAGASQYV.

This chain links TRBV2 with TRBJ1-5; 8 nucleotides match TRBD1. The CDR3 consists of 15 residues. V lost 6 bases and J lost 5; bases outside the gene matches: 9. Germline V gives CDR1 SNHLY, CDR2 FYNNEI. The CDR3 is CASSYGQGGDQPQHF. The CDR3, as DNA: TGTGCCAGCAGCTACGGACAGGGAGGGGATCAGCCCCAGCATTTT.

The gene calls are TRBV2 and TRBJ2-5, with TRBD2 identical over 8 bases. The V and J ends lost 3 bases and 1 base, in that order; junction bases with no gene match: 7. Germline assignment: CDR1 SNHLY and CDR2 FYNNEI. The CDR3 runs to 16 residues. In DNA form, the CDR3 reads TGTGCCAGCAGTGATGGAACTAGCGGCACCCAAGAGACCCAGTACTTC. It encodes CASSDGTSGTQETQYF.

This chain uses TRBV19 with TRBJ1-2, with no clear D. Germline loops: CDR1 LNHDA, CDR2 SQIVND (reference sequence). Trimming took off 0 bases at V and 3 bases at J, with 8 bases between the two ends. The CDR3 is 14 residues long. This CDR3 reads CASSIDTTDYGYTF. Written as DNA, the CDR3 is TGTGCCAGTAGTATAGATACAACAGACTATGGCTACACCTTC.

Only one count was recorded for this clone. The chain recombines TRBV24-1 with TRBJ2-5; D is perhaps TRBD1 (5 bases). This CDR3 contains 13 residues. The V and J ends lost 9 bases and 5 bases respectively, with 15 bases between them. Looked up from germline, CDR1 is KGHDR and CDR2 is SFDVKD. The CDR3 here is CATAAQGVETQYF. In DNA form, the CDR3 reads TGTGCCACCGCGGCCCAGGGTGTGGAGACCCAGTACTTC.

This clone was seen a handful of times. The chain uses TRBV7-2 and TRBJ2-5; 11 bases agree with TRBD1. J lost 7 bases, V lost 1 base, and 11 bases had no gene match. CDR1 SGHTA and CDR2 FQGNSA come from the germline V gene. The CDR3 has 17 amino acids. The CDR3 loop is CASSLGPGQGAVGTQYF. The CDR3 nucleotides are TGTGCCAGCAGCTTAGGCCCCGGACAGGGGGCTGTGGGGACCCAGTACTTC.

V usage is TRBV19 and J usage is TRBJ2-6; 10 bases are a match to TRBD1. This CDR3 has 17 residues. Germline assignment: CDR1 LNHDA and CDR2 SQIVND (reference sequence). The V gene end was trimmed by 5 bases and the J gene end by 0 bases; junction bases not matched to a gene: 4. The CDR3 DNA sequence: TGTGCCAGTAGTCCCGGACAGGGGGTCTCTGGGGCCAACGTCCTGACTTTC. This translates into CASSPGQGVSGANVLTF.

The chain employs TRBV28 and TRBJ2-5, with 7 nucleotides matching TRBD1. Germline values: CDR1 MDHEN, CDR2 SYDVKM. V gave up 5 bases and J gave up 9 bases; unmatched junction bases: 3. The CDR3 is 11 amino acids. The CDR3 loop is CASSPQGAQYF. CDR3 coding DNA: TGTGCCAGCAGTCCTCAGGGGGCCCAGTACTTC.

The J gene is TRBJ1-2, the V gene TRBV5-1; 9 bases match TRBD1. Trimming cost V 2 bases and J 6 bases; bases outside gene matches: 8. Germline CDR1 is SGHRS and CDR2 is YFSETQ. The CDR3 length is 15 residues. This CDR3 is CASSLTGTGFNGYTF. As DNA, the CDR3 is TGCGCCAGCAGCTTAACCGGGACAGGGTTTAATGGCTACACCTTC.

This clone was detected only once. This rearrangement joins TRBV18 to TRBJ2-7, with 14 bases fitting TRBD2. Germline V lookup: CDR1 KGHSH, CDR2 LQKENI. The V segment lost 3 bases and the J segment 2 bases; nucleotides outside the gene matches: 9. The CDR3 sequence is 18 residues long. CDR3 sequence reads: CASSPGLAGGYCPYEQYV. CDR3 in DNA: TGTGCCAGCTCACCTGGACTAGCGGGGGGCTATTGCCCCTACGAGCAGTACGTC.